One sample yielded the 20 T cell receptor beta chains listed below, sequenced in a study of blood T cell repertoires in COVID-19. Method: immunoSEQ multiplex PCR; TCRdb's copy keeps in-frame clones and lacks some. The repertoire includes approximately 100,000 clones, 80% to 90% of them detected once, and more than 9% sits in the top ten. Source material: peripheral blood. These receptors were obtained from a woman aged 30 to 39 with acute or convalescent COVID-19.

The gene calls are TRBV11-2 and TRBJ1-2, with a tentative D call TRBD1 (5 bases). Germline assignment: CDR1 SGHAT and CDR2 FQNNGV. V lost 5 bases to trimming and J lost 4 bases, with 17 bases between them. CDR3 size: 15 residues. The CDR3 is CASSVPAGNIYGYTF. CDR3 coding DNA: TGTGCCAGCAGCGTCCCGGCAGGGAATATCTATGGCTACACCTTC. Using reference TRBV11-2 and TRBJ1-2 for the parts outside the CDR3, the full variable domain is EAGVAQSPRYKIIEKRQSVAFWCNPISGHATLYWYQQILGQGPKLLIQFQNNGVVDDSQLPKDRFSAERLKGVDSTLKIQPAKLEDSAVYLCASSVPAGNIYGYTFGSGTRLTVV.

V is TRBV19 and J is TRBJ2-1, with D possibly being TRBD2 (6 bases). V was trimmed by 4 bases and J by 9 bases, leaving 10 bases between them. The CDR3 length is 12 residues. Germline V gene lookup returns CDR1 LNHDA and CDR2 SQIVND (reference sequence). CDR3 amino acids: CASSKAGTEQFF. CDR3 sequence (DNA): TGTGCCAGTAGTAAGGCGGGGACTGAGCAGTTCTTC.

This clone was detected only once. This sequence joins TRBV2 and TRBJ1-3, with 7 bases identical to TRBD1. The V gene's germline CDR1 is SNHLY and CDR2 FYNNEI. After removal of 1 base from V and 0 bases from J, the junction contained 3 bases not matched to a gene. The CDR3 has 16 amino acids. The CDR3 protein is CASSEEGQFSGNTIYF. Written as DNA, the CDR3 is TGTGCCAGCAGTGAAGAGGGACAGTTCTCTGGAAACACCATATATTTT.

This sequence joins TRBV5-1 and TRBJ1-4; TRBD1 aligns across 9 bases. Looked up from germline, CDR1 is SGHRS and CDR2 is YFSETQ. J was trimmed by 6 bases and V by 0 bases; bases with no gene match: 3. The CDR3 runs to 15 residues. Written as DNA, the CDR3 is TGCGCCAGCAGCTTGGCCGGGACAGGGCATGAAAAACTGTTTTTT. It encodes CASSLAGTGHEKLFF. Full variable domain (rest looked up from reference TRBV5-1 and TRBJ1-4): KAGVTQTPRYLIKTRGQQVTLSCSPISGHRSVSWYQQTPGQGLQFLFEYFSETQRNKGNFPGRFSGRQFSNSRSEMNVSTLELGDSALYLCASSLAGTGHEKLFFGSGTQLSVL.

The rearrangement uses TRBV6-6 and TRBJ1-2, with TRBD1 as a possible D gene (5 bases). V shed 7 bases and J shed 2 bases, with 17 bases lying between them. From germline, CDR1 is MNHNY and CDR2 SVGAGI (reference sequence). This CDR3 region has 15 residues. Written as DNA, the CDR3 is TGTGCCAGCACCTCCTTGTGGGGGGGAAACTATGGCTACACCTTC. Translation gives CASTSLWGGNYGYTF.

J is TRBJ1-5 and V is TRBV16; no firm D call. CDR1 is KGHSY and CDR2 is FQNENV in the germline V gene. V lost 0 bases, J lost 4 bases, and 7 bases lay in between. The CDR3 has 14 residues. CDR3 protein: CASSQSGGNQPQHF. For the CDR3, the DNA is TGTGCCAGCAGCCAATCAGGCGGGAATCAGCCCCAGCATTTT.

CDR3 in amino acids: CASTTGGGAGELFF. In DNA form, the CDR3 reads TGTGCCAGCACCACAGGAGGGGGGGCCGGGGAGCTGTTTTTT. J is TRBJ2-2 and V is TRBV6-5; possibly TRBD2 for D (7 bases). From germline, CDR1 is MNHEY and CDR2 SVGAGI. The CDR3 length is 14 residues. The V end lost 7 bases, the J end lost 6 bases, and 15 bases lay between the germline ends.

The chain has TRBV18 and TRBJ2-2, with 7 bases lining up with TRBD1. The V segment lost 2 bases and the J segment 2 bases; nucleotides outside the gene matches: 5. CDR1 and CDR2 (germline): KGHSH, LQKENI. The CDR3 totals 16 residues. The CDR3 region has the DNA TGTGCCAGCTCACCAGGGACAGTCTCTAACACCGGGGAGCTGTTTTTT. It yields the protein CASSPGTVSNTGELFF.

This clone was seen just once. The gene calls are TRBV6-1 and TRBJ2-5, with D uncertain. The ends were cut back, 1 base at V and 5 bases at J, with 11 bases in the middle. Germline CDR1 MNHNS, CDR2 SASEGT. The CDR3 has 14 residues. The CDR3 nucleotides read TGTGCCAGCAGTGAAGGGGCCCTTTGGGAGACCCAGTACTTC. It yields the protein CASSEGALWETQYF.

The CDR3: CASSLSPGLAGGGDTQYF. In DNA form, the CDR3 reads TGTGCCAGCAGCTTATCCCCGGGACTAGCGGGGGGGGGAGATACGCAGTATTTT. This chain uses TRBV7-2 with TRBJ2-3; 16 nucleotides line up with TRBD2. V lost 2 bases and J lost 5; bases outside the gene matches: 7. Germline CDR1 reads SGHTA; CDR2 reads FQGNSA. This CDR3 is built from 18 residues.

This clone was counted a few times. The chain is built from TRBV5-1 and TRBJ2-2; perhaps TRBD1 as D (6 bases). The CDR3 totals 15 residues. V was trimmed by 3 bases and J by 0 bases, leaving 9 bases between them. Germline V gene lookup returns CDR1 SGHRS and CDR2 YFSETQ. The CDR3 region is CASSSDRPNTGELFF. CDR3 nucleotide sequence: TGCGCCAGCAGCTCGGACAGACCGAACACCGGGGAGCTGTTTTTT.

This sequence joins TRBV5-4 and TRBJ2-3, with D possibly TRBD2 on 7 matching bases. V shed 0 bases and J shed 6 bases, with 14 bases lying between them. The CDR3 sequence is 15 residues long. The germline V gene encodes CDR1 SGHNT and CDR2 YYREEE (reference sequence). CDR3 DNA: TGTGCCAGCAGCTTGGCCGTGGGGGGGGCGGATACGCAGTATTTT. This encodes CASSLAVGGADTQYF.

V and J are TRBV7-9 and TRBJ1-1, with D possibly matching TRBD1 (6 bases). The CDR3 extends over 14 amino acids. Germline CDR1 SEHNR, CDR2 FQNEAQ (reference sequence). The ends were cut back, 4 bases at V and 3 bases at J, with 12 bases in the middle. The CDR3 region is CASSSQGPDTEAFF. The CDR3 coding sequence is TGTGCCAGCAGCTCACAGGGACCTGACACTGAAGCTTTCTTT.

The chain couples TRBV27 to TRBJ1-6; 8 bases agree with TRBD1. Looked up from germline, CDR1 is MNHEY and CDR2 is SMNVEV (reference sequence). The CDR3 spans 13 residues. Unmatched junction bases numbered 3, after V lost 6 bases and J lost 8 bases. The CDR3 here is CASRDRGDSPLHF. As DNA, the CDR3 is TGTGCCAGCAGAGACAGGGGAGATTCACCCCTCCACTTT.

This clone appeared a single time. CDR3 DNA: TGCAGTGCTACGGACACTGAAGCTTTCTTT. Translated, it gives CSATDTEAFF. The chain joins TRBV20-1 to TRBJ1-1; D remains ambiguous. The germline V and J ends were trimmed by 4 bases and 3 bases, with 3 bases remaining between them. CDR1 is DFQATT, CDR2 SNEGSKA, per germline (reference sequence). The CDR3 contains 10 residues.

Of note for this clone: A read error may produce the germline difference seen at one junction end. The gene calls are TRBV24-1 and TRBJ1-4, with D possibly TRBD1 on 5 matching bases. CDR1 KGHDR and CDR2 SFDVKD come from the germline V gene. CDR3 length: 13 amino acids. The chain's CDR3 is CASGSGHSFFRVF. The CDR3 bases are TGTGCCTCTGGCAGTGGACACAGCTTTTTCCGCGTTTTT.

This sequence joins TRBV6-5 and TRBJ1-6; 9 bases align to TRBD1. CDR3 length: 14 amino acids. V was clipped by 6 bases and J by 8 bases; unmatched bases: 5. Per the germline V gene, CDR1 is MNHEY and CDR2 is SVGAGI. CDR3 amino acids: CASSRGQGYSPLHF. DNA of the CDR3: TGTGCCAGCAGCCGTGGACAGGGGTATTCACCCCTCCACTTT.

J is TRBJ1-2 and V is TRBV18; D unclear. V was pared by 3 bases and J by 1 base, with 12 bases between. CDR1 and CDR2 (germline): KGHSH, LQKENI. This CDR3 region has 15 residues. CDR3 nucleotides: TGTGCCAGCTCACCCATGGCAGATTTTAACTATGGCTACACCTTC. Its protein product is CASSPMADFNYGYTF.

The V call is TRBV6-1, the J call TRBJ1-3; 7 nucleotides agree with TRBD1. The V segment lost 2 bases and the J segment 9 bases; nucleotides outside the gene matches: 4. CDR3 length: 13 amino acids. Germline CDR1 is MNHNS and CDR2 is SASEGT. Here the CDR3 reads CASSESGQVTIYF. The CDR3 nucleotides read TGTGCCAGCAGTGAAAGTGGACAGGTCACCATATATTTT.

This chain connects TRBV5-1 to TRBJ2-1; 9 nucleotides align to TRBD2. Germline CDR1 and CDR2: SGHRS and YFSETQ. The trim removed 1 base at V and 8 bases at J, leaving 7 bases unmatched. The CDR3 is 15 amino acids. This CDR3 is CASSLSLAGRDEQFF. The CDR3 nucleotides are TGCGCCAGCAGCTTGAGTCTAGCGGGGCGGGATGAGCAGTTCTTC.